The present T cell receptor beta chain was sequenced within a study of a mutant IDH1 vaccine in newly diagnosed glioma (dated by TCRdb to the early 2020s). With regard to the full study: In the chemotherapy-containing groups, vaccination started alongside temozolomide cycles, whereas in patients who had radiotherapy alone it started 4-6 weeks after radiotherapy. Six visits were used for peripheral blood collection: V03 (baseline), V05, V07, V10, V12 and V13. Before enrollment, patients had received standard therapy of radiotherapy alone, temozolomide alone, or radiochemotherapy with temozolomide; most received the combination. Longitudinal TCRB deep sequencing was performed for about two dozen treated patients wherever samples were available for exploratory analyses. Of the approximately 35 treated patients, approximately 62% were male and roughly 38% were female, and a mean age of roughly 41 years was recorded. The week-35 safety follow-up took place at visit V12, and the week-47 end of study took place at visit V13. Overall study results and their limits: The authors stated that sample limitations prevented analyses of patient blood samples from being reproduced. Immune responses induced by the vaccine were seen in 90% to 95% of patients across multiple MHC alleles. PBMC samples for TCRB deep sequencing were selected based on availability. Changes in the top peripheral T cell clonotypes picked up by TCRB sequencing did not appear to be linked to pseudoprogression.

The sample's time point label is to be understood as: week 47, end of study. Every vaccine dose consisted of 300 ug of a 20-mer mutant IDH1 peptide in Montanide, administered subcutaneously together with topical imiquimod. Patients received eight vaccinations in weeks 1, 3, 5, 7, 11, 15, 19 and 23, corresponding to visits V03 through V10. Newly diagnosed WHO grade 3 or 4 IDH1-mutant astrocytomas showing loss of nuclear ATRX were present in the donors. The samples were drawn from NOA16, a multicentre, single-arm, open-label phase I trial in Germany that tested a mutant IDH1 peptide vaccine in humans for the first time. Genomic DNA for TCRB sequencing was extracted from EDTA blood using the DNeasy Blood and Tissue Kit. A remark on this clone: Its antigen specificity is not known. Base qualities are not provided; no much larger clone lies one nucleotide away.

Receptors were amplified or captured by the immunoSEQ multiplex PCR assay. The hsTCRB Kit was used according to the manufacturer's protocol to amplify rearranged TCR beta chain sequences. TCRB libraries were sequenced on an Illumina MiSeq. In the source study's methods: Demultiplexing, trimming and gene mapping were performed with the kit vendor's proprietary platform. TCRdb limited this immuneACCESS table to in-frame rearrangements with V and J called. A share of clones is missing; checked studies link under half to unresolved V genes, and the rest is unexplained. That table supplies the V and J calls and clone size; D and trimming were determined from the DNA. Present in this sample are just over 60,000 clones, 80% to 85% of which were seen just once. The ten top clones hold more than 3% of the sample. According to the germline V gene, CDR1 reads ENHRY and CDR2 reads SYGVKD. Compared with germline, V lacks 2 bases and J lacks 2 bases; bases without a gene match: 6. The CDR3 numbers 17 residues from cysteine through phenylalanine. CDR3 DNA only is kept here, 51 bases in frame from base 1.

The receptor was isolated from a man between 25 and 39 years old with glioma. The rearrangement combines TRBV10-3 with TRBJ2-7; 13 bases in between match TRBD2. This sample comprised PBMCs, obtained from a glioma patient whose treatment included an IDH1 peptide vaccine. Here is the DNA: TGTGCCATCAGTGAGCCGTTTGGGACTAGCGGGGCCTACGAGCAGTACTTC. Its translation is CAISEPFGTSGAYEQYF.